Detailed here is one T cell receptor beta chain. What this receptor recognizes is not known. Per-base qualities were not stored, and no clone one base away is much larger. Library prep was done by the immunoSEQ multiplex PCR assay. For the multiplex PCR, a mixture combining 60 forward primers for TCR Vbeta segments and 13 reverse primers for TCR Jbeta segments was used. The CDR3 region of rearranged TCR beta genes was amplified from genomic DNA with a multiplex PCR assay. The amplified TCR beta libraries were sequenced on the Illumina HiSeq System as 87-base-pair reads. As for the authors' bioinformatics: A later analysis tallied roughly 78 million unique TCR beta chains across the approximately 670 repertoires, and some 10 million of those chains were shared by two or more donors. Raw reads were error-corrected and collapsed into unique sequences with a nearest-neighbor algorithm that merged closely related sequences to remove PCR and sequencing errors. V, D and J gene segments were assigned by aligning CDR3 sequences to IMGT reference sequences. For a sequence to be retained, a match of at least six nucleotides to both a V gene segment and a J gene segment was required. Rearrangements were called productive when the CDR3 lacked stop codons and stayed in frame with V and J; all others were non-productive. Following IMGT convention, CDR3 was defined as the stretch from the second conserved V-encoded cysteine up to the conserved J-encoded phenylalanine. The earlier analysis of about 610 of the donors excluded any sequence lacking an unambiguous match to a single V gene segment. In an earlier analysis of 500 to 750 of the donors, V segments were called functional above 56.7% productive rearrangements and were called segregating when the between-donor standard deviation exceeded 5%. To diagnose cytomegalovirus status from the catalog of TCR beta chain sequences, a statistical classification framework was built. A later analysis assigned V and J genes by comparing TCR nucleotide sequences with IMGT/GENE-DB human TR gene sequences. A later analysis assigned CDR3 sequences and most-parsimonious VDJ recombination scenarios with the TCRdist pipeline. A later analysis defined each TCR beta chain by its CDR3 amino acid sequence plus V-gene family, and excluded reads lacking a unique V-gene family. In a later analysis, a few hundred highly shared, low-generation-probability nucleotide sequences were removed to address suspected cross-contamination and a sequencing artifact. In a later analysis, a clonal expansion index was calculated for each public chain from normalized within-repertoire ranks of inferred template counts. In a later analysis, generation probabilities were computed with a VDJ recombination model fitted to out-of-frame rearrangements, and the resulting probabilities were checked against IGoR. In a later analysis, hypergeometric tests were used to score TCR-TCR, TCR-HLA and TCR-CMV co-occurrence, with a repertoire-size bias correction applied to TCR pairs. To estimate false discovery rates, a later analysis permuted the HLA or CMV assignments 20 times. A later analysis grouped co-occurring TCRs with DBSCAN, adding TCRdist sequence similarity when clustering within HLA-allele-positive subsets. Co-occurrence clustering excluded repertoires with fewer than 30,000 or more than 120,000 public chains, plus five with anomalous nucleotide sharing. TCRdb's version of the immuneACCESS table is confined to in-frame rearrangements and falls short of the full clone set. An unresolved V gene accounts for under half of the shortfall where checked; the remainder is of unknown origin. The D gene and trimming were derived from the DNA, and the V and J assignments and clone size from that table. For this sample there are about 160,000 clones; more than 75% appear just once. The ten largest make up approximately 8.7% of the sample.

The record originates from a study of cytomegalovirus exposure and HLA in healthy donors (dated by TCRdb to 2015 to 2018). Background for the entire study: An earlier analysis of approximately 550 of the donors reported 250 to 300 Gb of sequence data and 117 million unique TCR beta sequences from about 179 million T cells. A later analysis re-examined previously published TCR beta repertoires from hundreds of donors and added high-resolution HLA genotyping to investigate patterns of TCR occurrence. The study combined high-throughput TCR immunosequencing, statistical association of individual TCRs with disease status, and machine learning to predict cytomegalovirus infection status. Rather than drawing on any new phenotypic data, the later analysis identified candidate immune exposures from TCR beta sequences and the way those sequences occurred across donors. The number of donors typed differed by locus, with about 629-630 for A, B, C, DRB1 and DQB1, 522 for DQA1, 600 to 610 for DPA1, and around 460 for DPB1. Several DR-DQ haplotypes were handled as single units for association and clustering because linkage in the cohort was strong. Genome-wide SNP genotypes for about 65% of the roughly 700 donors were used in a later genetic analysis, which treated that subset as a discovery cohort. In an earlier analysis of 587 of the donors, high-throughput TCR beta sequencing was used to judge whether each TCR beta V gene segment behaved as functional or pseudogenic. The study aimed to test whether cataloging public T cell receptors could reveal signatures of past pathogen exposure. Donor age, sex, ethnicity and CMV serostatus were compiled together with the repertoire data. All discovery cohort repertoires had been generated on a single sequencing platform. Both class I and class II loci were covered by HLA typing, at four-digit resolution. Roughly 290 gigabases of sequencing data and roughly 80 million unique TCR sequences made up an early release that covered 500 to 700 HLA-typed donors. The genetic ancestry cluster associated with self-reported Caucasian donors included over 80% of the approximately 430 genotyped donors. The T cell repertoires of 666 subjects were profiled by immunosequencing and related to cytomegalovirus serostatus. Among 350 to 400 genotyped donors of the cohort, an average of 235,054 unique TCR beta nucleotide sequences were sequenced per donor, roughly 20% of them non-productive. Besides the first cohort of around 670 subjects, a separate validation cohort made up of over a hundred different subjects was used.

The cohort was made up of approximately 670 healthy bone marrow donors. All cohort members were sampled while nominally healthy, although unrecorded immune exposures were likely present. The donor tested CMV seropositive and was one of the 289 seropositive cohort members. A peripheral blood sample was provided by each donor, and peripheral blood mononuclear cells were used for TCR beta sequencing. The Qiagen DNeasy Blood Extraction Kit was used to extract genomic DNA from the blood cell samples. Points the paper makes about the study in general: Compared with equally common non-associated chains, HLA-associated TCR beta chains in a later analysis were more clonally expanded and had lower generation probabilities. V-gene and J-gene trimming of TCR beta chains was associated with a missense DCLRE1C variant in a later genetic analysis, and the association was replicated in an independent cohort. An earlier analysis of some 590 of the donors showed that most TCR beta V segments appeared in productive rearrangements either about 90% or about 30% of the time, which broadly matched IMGT annotations. Strong co-occurrence of HLA alleles, especially DR and DQ, made assigning TCR associations to individual alleles difficult. A further reported finding was that TCR beta sequences accurately predicted the HLA-A and HLA-B alleles for most subjects in the first cohort. Linkage disequilibrium might explain the correlated functional status among segregating V segments, but an unknown experimental factor could not be ruled out. According to a later analysis, TCR association rates differed among HLA loci, with DRB1 alleles showing the most associated TCRs and HLA-C alleles showing the fewest. In a later genetic analysis, fewer N-insertions in productive TCRs were reported among donors in an Asian-associated ancestry cluster than the approximately 670-donor mean. In both the original and validation cohorts, the classifier was reported to diagnose cytomegalovirus status with high specificity and sensitivity. In a later analysis, around 17,000 TCR beta sequences were associated with specific HLA alleles at a false discovery rate of 0.05. While some public TCRs were present in many individuals, most TCR sequences turned up only very rarely across donors. It was suggested by the authors that the approach could potentially be generalized to other disease states and immunological phenotypes. CMV serostatus was the only immune exposure information available for the cohort. This cohort had only TCR beta chains sequenced, and the lack of alpha or paired-chain data limited which features could be detected. A few of the identified cytomegalovirus-associated TCR beta chains were confirmed in vitro to be specific for cytomegalovirus antigens. Roughly uniform sequencing depth across donors was assumed in presence/absence analyses, although this assumption may not hold. Because HLA typing was missing for some donors at each locus, association tests included only the typed subset. Most CMV-associated TCR beta chains appeared to be HLA-restricted in a later analysis, and the HLA associations seemed to be driven largely by CMV exposure. A group of highly shared sequence variants was considered likely to be a technical artifact of the sequencing pipeline. A later analysis reported that several top co-occurrence clusters appeared linked to parvovirus B19, influenza, CMV and Epstein-Barr virus. The study gave a list of over 150 TCR beta chains associated with cytomegalovirus. Because counts were too low, approximately 18 rarely observed V segments, including chromosome 9 orphons, were excluded from the earlier analysis of around 640 of the donors.

Sequencing was done on a sample of PBMCs. The TCR was taken from a man in his late teens or twenties in good health and CMV-seropositive.

The DNA reads TGTGCCAGCAGCCCGAGACAGGACACTGAAGCTTTCTTT. This yields the protein CASSPRQDTEAFF. The chain is assembled from TRBV7-9 and TRBJ1-1; TRBD1 could be the D gene, as 6 bases match. V sheds 5 bases and J sheds 3 bases, leaving 10 bases between their ends. CDR1 and CDR2 were assigned from the germline V gene (reference sequence) as SEHNR and FQNEAQ. The CDR3 has 13 amino acids, counting the end cysteine and phenylalanine. Just CDR3 DNA is preserved here, 39 bases in frame from base 1. Reference TRBV7-9 and TRBJ1-1 proteins supply the regions before and after the CDR3; the full variable domain is: DTGVSQNPRHKITKRGQNVTFRCDPISEHNRLYWYRQTLGQGPEFLTYFQNEAQLEKSRLLSDRFSAERPKGSFSTLEIQRTEQGDSAMYLCASSPRQDTEAFFGQGTRLTVV.